In its sample, the clone carrying this T cell receptor beta chain was seen once. Its antigen remains unknown. The method was immunoSEQ multiplex PCR; TCRdb's version includes in-frame clones alone and lacks a portion of them. The repertoire holds roughly 68,000 clones, with over 80% as singletons. This sample was included in a study of Tregs in tolerant kidney transplant recipients. General study points: Tregs expanded with activated donor B cells seemed most donor-specific. No direct test of biological reproducibility was done here. The small number of patients limits these findings pending further validation.

Unstimulated Tregs (CD4+CD25+CD127-) and CD4+CD25- non-Tregs were sorted from PBMCs. Germline loops: CDR1 SGHKS, CDR2 YYEKEE (reference sequence). V lost 0 bases to trimming and J lost 3 bases, with 15 bases between them. This CDR3 is built from 16 residues. This TCR came from a human donor in good health. Source material: CD4+ T cells from blood. The gene calls are TRBV5-5 and TRBJ1-1; no reliable D call. CDR3 residues: CASSLASGVLYTEAFF. Written as DNA, the CDR3 is TGTGCCAGCAGCTTGGCTTCCGGGGTATTATACACTGAAGCTTTCTTT.